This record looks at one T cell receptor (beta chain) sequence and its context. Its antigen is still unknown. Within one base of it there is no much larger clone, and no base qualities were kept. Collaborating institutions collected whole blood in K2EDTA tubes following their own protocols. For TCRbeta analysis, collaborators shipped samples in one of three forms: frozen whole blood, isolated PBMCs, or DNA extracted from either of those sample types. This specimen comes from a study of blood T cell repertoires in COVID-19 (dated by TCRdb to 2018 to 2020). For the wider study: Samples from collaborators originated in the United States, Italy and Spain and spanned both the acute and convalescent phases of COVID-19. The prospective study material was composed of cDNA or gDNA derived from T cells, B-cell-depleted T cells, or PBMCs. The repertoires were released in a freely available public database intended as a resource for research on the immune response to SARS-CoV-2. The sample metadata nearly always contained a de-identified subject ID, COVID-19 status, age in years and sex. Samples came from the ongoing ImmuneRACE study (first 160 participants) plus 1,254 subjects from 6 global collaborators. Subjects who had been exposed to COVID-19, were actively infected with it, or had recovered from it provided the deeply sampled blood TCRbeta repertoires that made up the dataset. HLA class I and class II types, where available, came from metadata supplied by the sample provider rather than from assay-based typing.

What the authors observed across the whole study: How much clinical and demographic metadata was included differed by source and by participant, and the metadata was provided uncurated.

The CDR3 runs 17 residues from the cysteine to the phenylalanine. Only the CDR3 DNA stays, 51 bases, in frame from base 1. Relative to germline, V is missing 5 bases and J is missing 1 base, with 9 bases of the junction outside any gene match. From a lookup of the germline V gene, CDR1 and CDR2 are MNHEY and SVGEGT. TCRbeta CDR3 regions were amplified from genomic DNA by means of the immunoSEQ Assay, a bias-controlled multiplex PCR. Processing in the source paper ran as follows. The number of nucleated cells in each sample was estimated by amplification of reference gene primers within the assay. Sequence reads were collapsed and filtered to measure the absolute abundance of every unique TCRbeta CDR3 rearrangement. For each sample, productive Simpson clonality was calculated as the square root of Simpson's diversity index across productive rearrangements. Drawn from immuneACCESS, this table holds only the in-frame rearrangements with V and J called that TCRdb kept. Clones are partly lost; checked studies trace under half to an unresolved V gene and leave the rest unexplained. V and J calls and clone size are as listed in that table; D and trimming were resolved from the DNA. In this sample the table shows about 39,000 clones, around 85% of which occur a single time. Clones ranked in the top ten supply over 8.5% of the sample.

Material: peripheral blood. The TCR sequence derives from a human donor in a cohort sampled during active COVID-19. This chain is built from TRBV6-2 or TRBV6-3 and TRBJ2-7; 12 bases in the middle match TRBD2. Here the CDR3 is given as CASSHPGTSGFSYEQYF. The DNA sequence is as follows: TGTGCCAGCAGTCACCCAGGGACTAGCGGGTTTTCCTACGAGCAGTACTTC.